A selection of T cell receptor beta chains follows, all from one sample in a study of T-cell reconstitution after alpha-beta-depleted transplantation in children. TCRdb ran MiXCR on the PCR reads and lists one entry per CDR3 protein. Of 500,000 to 750,000 distinct CDR3 sequences listed, 13% are singletons. This specimen consisted of PBMCs, mostly from graft donor cells, obtained 360 days after TCRalphabeta/CD19-depleted stem cell transplant. The receptors here all came from a male patient aged 10-17 years who had a stem cell transplant for acute myeloid leukemia, so the T cells may come from the graft donor. Each CDR3 is given with its conserved first and last residue. Each record gives: V gene, D gene, clone size, J gene, CDR3 DNA, CDR3 protein. The D gene is left open where the match is weak. Only some rows state a clone size, as once, few, many or a class for expanded clones.

v_gene: TRBV6-5
d_gene: TRBD1
abundance: many
j_gene: TRBJ2-3
CDR3nt: TGTGCCAGCAGGGCCCCAGGGGGCAGCACAGATACGCAGTATTTT
CDR3aa: CASRAPGGSTDTQYF

v_gene: TRBV7-6
d_gene: TRBD1
abundance: .
j_gene: TRBJ1-1
CDR3nt: TGTGCCAGCAGCTTAGGTCGGTTGACAGGGGGTGAGAACACTGAAGCTTTCTTT
CDR3aa: CASSLGRLTGGENTEAFF

v_gene: TRBV29-1
d_gene: .
abundance: .
j_gene: TRBJ2-7
CDR3nt: TGCAGCGTTCGCGCCAGGGGACCCTACGAGCAGTACTTC
CDR3aa: CSVRARGPYEQYF

v_gene: TRBV29-1
d_gene: .
abundance: .
j_gene: TRBJ2-2
CDR3nt: TGCAGCGTGGGACTCAGTAGGGATTGGACCGGGGAGCTGTTTTTT
CDR3aa: CSVGLSRDWTGELFF

v_gene: TRBV28
d_gene: .
abundance: few
j_gene: TRBJ2-1
CDR3nt: TGTGCCAGCAGTCTAACACACTCCTACAATGAGCAGTTCTTC
CDR3aa: CASSLTHSYNEQFF

v_gene: TRBV20-1
d_gene: TRBD2
abundance: many
j_gene: TRBJ2-1
CDR3nt: TGCAGTAGACCGGGACTAGCGGTTAACAATGAGCAGTTCTTC
CDR3aa: CSRPGLAVNNEQFF

v_gene: TRBV6-5
d_gene: .
abundance: few
j_gene: TRBJ2-1
CDR3nt: TGTGCCAGCAGTTACTCGATGGCGGCATCGTACAATGAGCAGTTCTTC
CDR3aa: CASSYSMAASYNEQFF

v_gene: TRBV20-1
d_gene: .
abundance: many
j_gene: TRBJ2-5
CDR3nt: TGCAGTGCTAGAATAGAGACCCAGTACTTC
CDR3aa: CSARIETQYF

v_gene: TRBV12-3/TRBV12-4
d_gene: .
abundance: many
j_gene: TRBJ2-3
CDR3nt: TGTGCCAGCAGTTCTTTAACTACCAGCACAGATACGCAGTATTTT
CDR3aa: CASSSLTTSTDTQYF

v_gene: TRBV19
d_gene: .
abundance: few
j_gene: TRBJ2-7
CDR3nt: TGTGCCAGTAGTACCGGTGAAGGCTACGAGCAGTACTTC
CDR3aa: CASSTGEGYEQYF

v_gene: TRBV20-1
d_gene: .
abundance: few
j_gene: TRBJ2-3
CDR3nt: TGCAGTGCTTCCGGGACCCCCACGCGTACGCAGTATTTT
CDR3aa: CSASGTPTRTQYF

v_gene: TRBV11-3
d_gene: TRBD2
abundance: many
j_gene: TRBJ2-1
CDR3nt: TGTGCCAGCAGCGGAGGGGCTGGACTAGCGATCAATGAGCAGTTCTTC
CDR3aa: CASSGGAGLAINEQFF

v_gene: TRBV29-1
d_gene: .
abundance: few
j_gene: TRBJ1-4
CDR3nt: TGCAGCGCTCAGGGGCTCGCCGCAACTAATGAAAAACTGTTTTTT
CDR3aa: CSAQGLAATNEKLFF

v_gene: TRBV20-1
d_gene: .
abundance: many
j_gene: TRBJ2-7
CDR3nt: TGCAGTGCAAGAGGGTCGCGGGGATCCTACGAGCAGTACTTC
CDR3aa: CSARGSRGSYEQYF

v_gene: TRBV28
d_gene: TRBD1
abundance: few
j_gene: TRBJ1-4
CDR3nt: TGTGCCAGCAGTTTAAGGGGACAGGGGATGGTTCTTGGTCCAACTAATGAAAAACTGTTTTTT
CDR3aa: CASSLRGQGMVLGPTNEKLFF

v_gene: TRBV20-1
d_gene: TRBD2
abundance: .
j_gene: TRBJ2-7
CDR3nt: TGCAGTGCTAGTGTACTAGCGGGAGGTGCAGGCGAGCAGTACTTC
CDR3aa: CSASVLAGGAGEQYF

v_gene: TRBV7-7
d_gene: TRBD2
abundance: once
j_gene: TRBJ2-5
CDR3nt: TGTGCTAGCAGCCTCGGGACTAGCGGTTCAGGGACCCAGTACTTC
CDR3aa: CASSLGTSGSGTQYF

v_gene: TRBV3-1
d_gene: .
abundance: .
j_gene: TRBJ2-1
CDR3nt: TGTGCCAGCAGCCCCCGGTCGAGTTTGTCAGACAATGAGCAGTTCTTC
CDR3aa: CASSPRSSLSDNEQFF

v_gene: TRBV27
d_gene: TRBD2
abundance: once
j_gene: TRBJ2-1
CDR3nt: TGTGCCAGCAGTCCCCGGACTAGCGGGGGTCACAATGAGCAGTTCTTC
CDR3aa: CASSPRTSGGHNEQFF

v_gene: TRBV6-5
d_gene: .
abundance: .
j_gene: TRBJ1-1
CDR3nt: TGTGCCAGCAGTTACCCTCGGTCTGGGAACACTGAAGCTTTCTTT
CDR3aa: CASSYPRSGNTEAFF

v_gene: TRBV5-1
d_gene: TRBD1
abundance: few
j_gene: TRBJ2-3
CDR3nt: TGCGCCAGCAGCTGGGCCGGGACAGGGCTCACAGATACGCAGTATTTT
CDR3aa: CASSWAGTGLTDTQYF

v_gene: TRBV7-3
d_gene: .
abundance: many
j_gene: TRBJ2-3
CDR3nt: TGTGCCAGCAGCGAACTCCGCACAGATACGCAGTATTTT
CDR3aa: CASSELRTDTQYF